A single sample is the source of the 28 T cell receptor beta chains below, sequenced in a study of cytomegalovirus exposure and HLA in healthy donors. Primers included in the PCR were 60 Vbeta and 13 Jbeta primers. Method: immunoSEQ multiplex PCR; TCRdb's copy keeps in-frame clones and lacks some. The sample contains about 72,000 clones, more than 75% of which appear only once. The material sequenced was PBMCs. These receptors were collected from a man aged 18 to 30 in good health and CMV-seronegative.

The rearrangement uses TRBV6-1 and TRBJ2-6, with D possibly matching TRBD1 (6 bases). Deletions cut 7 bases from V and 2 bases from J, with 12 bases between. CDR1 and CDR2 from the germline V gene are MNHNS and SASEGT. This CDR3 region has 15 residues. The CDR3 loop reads CASTPGGTGANVLTF. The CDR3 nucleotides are TGTGCCAGCACGCCTGGGGGCACTGGGGCCAACGTCCTGACTTTC.

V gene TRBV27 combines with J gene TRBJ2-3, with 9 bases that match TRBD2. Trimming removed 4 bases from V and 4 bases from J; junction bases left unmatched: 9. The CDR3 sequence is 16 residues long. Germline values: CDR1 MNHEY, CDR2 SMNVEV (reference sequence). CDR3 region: CASSYFSGGGADTQYF. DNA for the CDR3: TGTGCCAGCAGTTACTTTAGCGGGGGTGGAGCAGATACGCAGTATTTT.

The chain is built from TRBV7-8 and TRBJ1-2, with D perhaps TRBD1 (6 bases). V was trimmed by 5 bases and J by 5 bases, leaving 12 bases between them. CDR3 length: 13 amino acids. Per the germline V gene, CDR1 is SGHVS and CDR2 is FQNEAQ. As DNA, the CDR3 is TGTGCCAGCAGCCTTACAGGGCAGTATGGCTACACCTTC. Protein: CASSLTGQYGYTF. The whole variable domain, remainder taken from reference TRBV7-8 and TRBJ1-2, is GAGVSQSPRYKVAKRGQDVALRCDPISGHVSLFWYQQALGQGPEFLTYFQNEAQLDKSGLPSDRFFAERPEGSVSTLKIQRTQQEDSAVYLCASSLTGQYGYTFGSGTRLTVV.

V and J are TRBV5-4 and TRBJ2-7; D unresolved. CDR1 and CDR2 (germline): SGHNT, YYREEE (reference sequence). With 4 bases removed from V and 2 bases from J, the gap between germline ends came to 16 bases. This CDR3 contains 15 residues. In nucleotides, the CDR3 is TGTGCCAGCAGCGTCTTCGCGGCACCAACCTACGAGCAGTACTTC. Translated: CASSVFAAPTYEQYF.

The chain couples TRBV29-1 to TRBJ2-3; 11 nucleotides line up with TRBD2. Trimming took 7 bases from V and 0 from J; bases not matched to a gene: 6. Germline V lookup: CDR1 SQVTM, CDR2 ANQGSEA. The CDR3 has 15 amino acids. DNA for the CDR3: TGCAGCGGCGTCGGGACTAGCGGTAGCACAGATACGCAGTATTTT. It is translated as CSGVGTSGSTDTQYF.

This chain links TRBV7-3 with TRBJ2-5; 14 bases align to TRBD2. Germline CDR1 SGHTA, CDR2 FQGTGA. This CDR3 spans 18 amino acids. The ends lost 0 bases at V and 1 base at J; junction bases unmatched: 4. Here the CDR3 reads CASSLTPGTSGGQETQYF. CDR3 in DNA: TGTGCCAGCAGCTTAACGCCCGGGACTAGCGGGGGCCAAGAGACCCAGTACTTC.

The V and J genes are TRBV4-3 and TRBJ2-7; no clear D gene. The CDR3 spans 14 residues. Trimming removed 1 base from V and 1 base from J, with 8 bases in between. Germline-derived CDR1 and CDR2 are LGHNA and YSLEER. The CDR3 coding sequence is TGCGCCAGCAGCCAAGGAACAGAATCCTACGAGCAGTACTTC. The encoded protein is CASSQGTESYEQYF.

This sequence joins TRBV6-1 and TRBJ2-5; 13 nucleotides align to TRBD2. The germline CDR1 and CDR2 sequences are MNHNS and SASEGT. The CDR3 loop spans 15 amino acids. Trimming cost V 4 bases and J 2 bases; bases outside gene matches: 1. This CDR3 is CASSGLAGGQETQYF. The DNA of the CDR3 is TGTGCCAGCAGTGGACTAGCGGGGGGACAAGAGACCCAGTACTTC.

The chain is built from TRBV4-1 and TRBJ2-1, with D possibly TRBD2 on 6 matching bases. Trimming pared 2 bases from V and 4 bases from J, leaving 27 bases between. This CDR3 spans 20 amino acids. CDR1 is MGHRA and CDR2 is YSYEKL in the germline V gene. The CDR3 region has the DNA TGCGCCAGCAGCCAATCGTCTCGTCTCGTCGGTGGGGAGGTGTACAATGAGCAGTTCTTC. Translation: CASSQSSRLVGGEVYNEQFF.

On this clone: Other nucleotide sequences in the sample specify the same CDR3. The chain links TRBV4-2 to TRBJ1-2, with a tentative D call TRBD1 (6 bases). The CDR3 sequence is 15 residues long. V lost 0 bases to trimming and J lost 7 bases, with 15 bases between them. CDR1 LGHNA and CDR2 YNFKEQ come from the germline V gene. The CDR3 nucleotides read TGTGCCAGCAGCCAAGAAGGCAGGGGCAGAGGTGGCTACACCTTC. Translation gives CASSQEGRGRGGYTF.

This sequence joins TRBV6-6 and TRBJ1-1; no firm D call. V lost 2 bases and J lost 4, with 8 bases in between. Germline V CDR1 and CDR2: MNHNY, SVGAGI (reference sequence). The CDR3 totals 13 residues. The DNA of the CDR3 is TGTGCCAGCAGTTACGGTGGGAGCACTGAAGCTTTCTTT. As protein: CASSYGGSTEAFF.

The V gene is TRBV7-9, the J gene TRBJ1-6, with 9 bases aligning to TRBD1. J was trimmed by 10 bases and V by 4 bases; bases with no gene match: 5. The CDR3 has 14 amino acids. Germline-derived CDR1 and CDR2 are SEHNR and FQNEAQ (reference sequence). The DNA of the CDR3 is TGTGCCAGCAGCTCTCCGGGACAGGGCTCACCCCTCCACTTT. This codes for CASSSPGQGSPLHF.

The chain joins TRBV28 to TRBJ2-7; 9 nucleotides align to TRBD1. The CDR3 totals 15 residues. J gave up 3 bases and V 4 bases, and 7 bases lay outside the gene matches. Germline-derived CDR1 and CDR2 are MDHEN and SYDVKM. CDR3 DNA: TGTGCCAGCAGTTCCGGGACAGGGAAGGTCTACGAGCAGTACTTC. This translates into CASSSGTGKVYEQYF.

The chain's CDR3 is CASSRRQGDFYEQYF. CDR3 bases: TGTGCCAGCAGTCGTAGACAGGGGGACTTCTACGAGCAGTACTTC. The rearrangement uses TRBV6-5 and TRBJ2-7; 9 positions match TRBD1. The ends lost 5 bases at V and 3 bases at J; junction bases unmatched: 8. This CDR3 region has 15 residues. Germline V gene data show CDR1 as MNHEY and CDR2 as SVGAGI.

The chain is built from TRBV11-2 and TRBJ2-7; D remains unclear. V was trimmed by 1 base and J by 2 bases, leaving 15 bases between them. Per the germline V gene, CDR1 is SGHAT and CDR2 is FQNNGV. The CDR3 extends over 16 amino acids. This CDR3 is CASSLGPSDLTYEQYF. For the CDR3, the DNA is TGTGCCAGCAGCTTAGGTCCTAGTGACCTCACCTACGAGCAGTACTTC.

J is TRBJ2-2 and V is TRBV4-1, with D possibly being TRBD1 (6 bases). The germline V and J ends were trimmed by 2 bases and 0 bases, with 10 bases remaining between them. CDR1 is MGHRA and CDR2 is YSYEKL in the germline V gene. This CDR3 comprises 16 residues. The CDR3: CASSQKTGANTGELFF. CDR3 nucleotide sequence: TGCGCCAGCAGCCAAAAGACAGGCGCGAACACCGGGGAGCTGTTTTTT.

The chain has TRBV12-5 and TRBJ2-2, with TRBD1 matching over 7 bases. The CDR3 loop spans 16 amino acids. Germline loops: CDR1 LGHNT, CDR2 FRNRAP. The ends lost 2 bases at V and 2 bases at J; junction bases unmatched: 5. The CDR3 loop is CASGLFRQGNTGELFF. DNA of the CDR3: TGTGCTAGTGGTTTGTTTCGACAGGGAAACACCGGGGAGCTGTTTTTT. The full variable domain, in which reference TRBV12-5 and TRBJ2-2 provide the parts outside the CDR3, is DARVTQTPRHKVTEMGQEVTMRCQPILGHNTVFWYRQTMMQGLELLAYFRNRAPLDDSGMPKDRFSAEMPDATLATLKIQPSEPRDSAVYFCASGLFRQGNTGELFFGEGSRLTVL.

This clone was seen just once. The CDR3 nucleotides are TGTGCCAGCAGTGATGCCGGTAAAGCGGGAGGAGTCACCGGGGAGCTGTTTTTT. It specifies CASSDAGKAGGVTGELFF. This chain uses TRBV6-1 with TRBJ2-2; 9 bases align to TRBD2. Germline CDR1 and CDR2: MNHNS and SASEGT. Trimming cost V 3 bases and J 4 bases; bases outside gene matches: 12. CDR3 size: 18 residues.

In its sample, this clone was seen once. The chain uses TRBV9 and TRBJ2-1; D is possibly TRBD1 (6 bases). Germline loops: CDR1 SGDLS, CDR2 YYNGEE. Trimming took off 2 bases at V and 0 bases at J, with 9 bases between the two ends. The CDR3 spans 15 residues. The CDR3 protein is CASSVQGSSYNEQFF. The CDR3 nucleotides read TGTGCCAGCAGCGTTCAGGGGAGCTCCTACAATGAGCAGTTCTTC.

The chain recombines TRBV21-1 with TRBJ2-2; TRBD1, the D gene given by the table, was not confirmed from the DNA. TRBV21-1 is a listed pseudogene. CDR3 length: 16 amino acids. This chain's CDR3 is CASSTRQGAITGELFF. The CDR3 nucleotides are TGTGCCAGCAGCACCAGACAGGGGGCGATCACCGGGGAGCTGTTTTTT.

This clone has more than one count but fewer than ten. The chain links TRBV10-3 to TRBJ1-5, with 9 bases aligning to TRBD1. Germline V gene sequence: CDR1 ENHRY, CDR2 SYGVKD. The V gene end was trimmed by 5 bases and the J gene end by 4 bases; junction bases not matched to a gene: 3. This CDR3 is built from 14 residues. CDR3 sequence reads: CAISKDRGNQPQHF. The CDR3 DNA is TGTGCCATCAGTAAAGACAGGGGGAATCAGCCCCAGCATTTT.

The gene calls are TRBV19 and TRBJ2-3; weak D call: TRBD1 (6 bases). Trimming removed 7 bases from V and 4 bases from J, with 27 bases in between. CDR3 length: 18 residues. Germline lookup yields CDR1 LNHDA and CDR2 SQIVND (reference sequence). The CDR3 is CASTGQISLTRSADTQYF. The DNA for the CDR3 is TGTGCCAGTACCGGACAGATATCACTGACTCGAAGCGCAGATACGCAGTATTTT.

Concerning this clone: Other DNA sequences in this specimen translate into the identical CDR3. The DNA of the CDR3 is TGTGCCAGCAGTTTAAGAGGGACAGATACGCAGTATTTT. Translating gives CASSLRGTDTQYF. This sequence joins TRBV27 and TRBJ2-3; possible D gene TRBD2, 5 bases. This CDR3 contains 13 residues. The germline V and J ends were trimmed by 2 bases and 3 bases, with 6 bases remaining between them. The germline gives CDR1 MNHEY, CDR2 SMNVEV (reference sequence).

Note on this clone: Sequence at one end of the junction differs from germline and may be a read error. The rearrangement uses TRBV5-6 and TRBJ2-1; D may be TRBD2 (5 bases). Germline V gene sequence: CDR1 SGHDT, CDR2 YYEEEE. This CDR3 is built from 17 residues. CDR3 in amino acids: CDSSAPLRRSSYNEQFF. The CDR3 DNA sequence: TGTGACAGCAGCGCCCCCCTACGGAGGAGCTCCTACAATGAGCAGTTCTTC.

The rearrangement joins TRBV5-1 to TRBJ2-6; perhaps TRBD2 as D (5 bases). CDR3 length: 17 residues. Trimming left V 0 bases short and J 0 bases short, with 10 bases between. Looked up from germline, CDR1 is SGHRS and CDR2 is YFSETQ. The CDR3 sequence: CASSLGDGNSGANVLTF. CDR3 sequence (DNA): TGCGCCAGCAGCTTGGGTGACGGGAACTCTGGGGCCAACGTCCTGACTTTC.

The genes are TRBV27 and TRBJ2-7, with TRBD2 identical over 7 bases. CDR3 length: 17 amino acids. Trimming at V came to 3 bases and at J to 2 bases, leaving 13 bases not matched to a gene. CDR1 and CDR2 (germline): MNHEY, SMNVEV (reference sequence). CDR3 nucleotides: TGTGCCAGCAGTTTTCGGAGATTTGGGACTATTACCTACGAGCAGTACTTC. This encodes CASSFRRFGTITYEQYF.

CDR3 sequence (DNA): TGTGCCAGCAGCTTAGGCGGGGGATCCTACGAGCAGTACTTC. Translating it yields CASSLGGGSYEQYF. This chain connects TRBV7-9 to TRBJ2-7; 7 bases line up with TRBD2. The CDR3 consists of 14 residues. Trimming took 1 base from V and 1 from J; bases not matched to a gene: 1. CDR1 is SEHNR and CDR2 is FQNEAQ in the germline V gene (reference sequence).

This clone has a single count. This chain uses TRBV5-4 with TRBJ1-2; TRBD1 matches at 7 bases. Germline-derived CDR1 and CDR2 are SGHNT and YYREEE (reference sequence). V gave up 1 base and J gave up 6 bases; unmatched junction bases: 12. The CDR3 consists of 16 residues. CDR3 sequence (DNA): TGTGCCAGCAGCTTGAGAGGGGGCCCCGGGGGGGATGGCTACACCTTC. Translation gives CASSLRGGPGGDGYTF.